These T cell receptor beta chains were read from a single sample in a study of cytomegalovirus exposure and HLA in healthy donors. This table comes from immunoSEQ multiplex PCR, and its TCRdb copy is limited to in-frame clones, with some not included. Of about 180,000 clones listed, 76% are singletons. Sequencing was carried out using PBMCs. These receptors originate from a woman aged 25-40 years in good health and CMV-seropositive. Both conserved end residues are part of each CDR3. The order of the fields is D gene, CDR3 length, J gene, clone size, V gene, CDR3 DNA, CDR3 protein. D genes are given only for firm matches. Part of the rows lack a size; the others show once, few, many or a class for expanded clones.

. 13 TRBJ1-2 . TRBV25-1 TGTGCCAGCAGTGATAGGAGCGGCTATGGCTACACCTTC CASSDRSGYGYTF
TRBD1 17 TRBJ1-2 . TRBV19 TGTGCCAGTAAAGGCCGATCGGGGGACAGGTTGCGAGCTGGCTACACCTTC CASKGRSGDRLRAGYTF
. 16 TRBJ1-2 . TRBV21-1 TGTGCCAGCAGCAAGTCAAACCCAAGGGGGCGGCGGGGCTACACCTTC CASSKSNPRGRRGYTF
. 11 TRBJ1-2 few TRBV28 TGTGCCAGTCAGATAAACTATGGCTACACCTTC CASQINYGYTF
. 13 TRBJ2-3 . TRBV12-5 TGTGCTAGTGCCCCGGACAGCTCAGATACGCAGTATTTT CASAPDSSDTQYF
TRBD1 15 TRBJ2-3 . TRBV11-1 TGTGCCAGCAGCTTAGGACAGGGTAGGACAGATACGCAGTATTTT CASSLGQGRTDTQYF
TRBD1 15 TRBJ1-2 . TRBV19 TGTGCCAGTAGTATCCCGGGACAGGGGGACTATGGCTACACCTTC CASSIPGQGDYGYTF
TRBD1 18 TRBJ2-2 once TRBV4-2 TGTGCCAGCAGCCACCGCCCCCGGGACAGGGGGCCGGACGGGGAGCTGTTTTTT CASSHRPRDRGPDGELFF
. 16 TRBJ1-6 few TRBV27 TGTGCCAGCAGTTTATCAATGAGGGGGAGTAGCTCACCCCTCCACTTT CASSLSMRGSSSPLHF
TRBD2 17 TRBJ2-5 . TRBV7-9 TGTGCCAGCAGCCTACTAGCGGGGGGGCCTCATAGGGAGACCCAGTACTTC CASSLLAGGPHRETQYF
. 13 TRBJ2-7 once TRBV28 TGTGCCAGCTACGCGGGGCCAGGGTACGAGCAGTACTTC CASYAGPGYEQYF
TRBD1 13 TRBJ2-3 . TRBV5-1 TGCGCCAGCAGCTGGCAGGGGGTAGATACGCAGTATTTT CASSWQGVDTQYF
. 12 TRBJ1-6 . TRBV7-4 TGTGCCAGCAGCCCAGCCCGACAGCTTTTCCACTTT CASSPARQLFHF
. 15 TRBJ1-6 few TRBV11-2 TGTGCCAGCAGCTCAGCTCGAGGCACGCAATCACCCCTCCACTTT CASSSARGTQSPLHF
TRBD2 14 TRBJ2-3 few TRBV29-1 TGCAGCGTTGCCACTAGCGGGGTGTCAGATACGCAGTATTTT CSVATSGVSDTQYF
TRBD2 16 TRBJ2-3 once TRBV5-1 TGCGCCAGCAGCTTGGCGACGGGGGGGGTCACAGATACGCAGTATTTT CASSLATGGVTDTQYF
TRBD2 18 TRBJ2-2 . TRBV4-1 TGCGCCAGCAGCCGGAACTATTTAGCGGGGGCAAACACCGGGGAGCTGTTTTTT CASSRNYLAGANTGELFF
TRBD2 17 TRBJ2-7 . TRBV27 TGTGCCAGCAGTTTACGAAGGACTAGCGGGGGGTCCTACGAGCAGTACTTC CASSLRRTSGGSYEQYF
TRBD1 14 TRBJ1-6 . TRBV11-2 TGTGCCAGCAGCTTTGTCAGGGGGCTATCACCCCTCCACTTT CASSFVRGLSPLHF
. 14 TRBJ2-7 . TRBV6-6 TGTGCCAGCACCCGCCCAGGGAACTCCTACGAGCAGTACTTC CASTRPGNSYEQYF